Listed here is a single TCR beta chain. What it recognizes is unknown. TCRdb's table, derived via immunoSEQ multiplex PCR, lists solely in-frame clones and lacks some. The data show 20,000 to 30,000 clones, about 85% seen once. This entry is derived from a study of T cell responses to AZD1222 COVID-19 vaccine. Overall study results and limits: The donors showed a predominance of white British ancestry and of females, with possible underestimation of clonal diversity.

This clonotype was obtained from an adult who received the AZD1222 COVID-19 vaccine. Material: peripheral blood, obtained 28 days after the second AZD1222 dose.

This CDR3 is CASSLQKNTEAFF. As DNA, the CDR3 is TGTGCCAGCAGCTTACAGAAGAACACTGAAGCTTTCTTT. V gene TRBV7-3 combines with J gene TRBJ1-1; D not certain. Germline loops: CDR1 SGHTA, CDR2 FQGTGA. The V end was cut by 2 bases, the J end by 1 base, with 5 bases between. The CDR3 contains 13 residues.